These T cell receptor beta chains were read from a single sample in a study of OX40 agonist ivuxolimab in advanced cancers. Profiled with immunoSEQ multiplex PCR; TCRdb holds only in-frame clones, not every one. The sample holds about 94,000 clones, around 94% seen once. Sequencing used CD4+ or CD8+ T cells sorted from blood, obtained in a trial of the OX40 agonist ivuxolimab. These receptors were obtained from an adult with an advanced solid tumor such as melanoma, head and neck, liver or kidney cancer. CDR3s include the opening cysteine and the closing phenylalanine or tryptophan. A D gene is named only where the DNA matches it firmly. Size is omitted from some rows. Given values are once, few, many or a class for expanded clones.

CDR3 DNA: TGTGCCAGCAGCTTGCTCTCGGACACTGAAGCTTTCTTT
CDR3 protein: CASSLLSDTEAFF
clone size: .
D gene: .
J gene: TRBJ1-1
V gene: TRBV7-2

CDR3 DNA: TGTGCCAGCAGCCCCCCCTTTCGATCCCGGTCGGCAGATACGCAGTATTTT
CDR3 protein: CASSPPFRSRSADTQYF
clone size: .
D gene: .
J gene: TRBJ2-3
V gene: TRBV7-9

CDR3 DNA: TGTGCCAGCAGCTTAGTCGGGACAGGGATAAACACTGAAGCTTTCTTT
CDR3 protein: CASSLVGTGINTEAFF
clone size: .
D gene: TRBD1
J gene: TRBJ1-1
V gene: TRBV13

CDR3 DNA: TGTGCCAGCAGCTACTCGGATACTGGAAACACCATATATTTT
CDR3 protein: CASSYSDTGNTIYF
clone size: .
D gene: .
J gene: TRBJ1-3
V gene: TRBV7-2

CDR3 DNA: TGCGCCAGCAGCTTGGAGGGTGGCTACGAGCAGTACTTC
CDR3 protein: CASSLEGGYEQYF
clone size: .
D gene: .
J gene: TRBJ2-7
V gene: TRBV5-1

CDR3 DNA: TGTGCCAGTAGTGGGGCGTATAGCAATCAGCCCCAGCATTTT
CDR3 protein: CASSGAYSNQPQHF
clone size: .
D gene: .
J gene: TRBJ1-5
V gene: TRBV19

CDR3 DNA: TGTGCCAGCAGCGCGACGCCCACAGGGGACTATGGCTACACCTTC
CDR3 protein: CASSATPTGDYGYTF
clone size: .
D gene: TRBD1
J gene: TRBJ1-2
V gene: TRBV9

CDR3 DNA: TGTGCCAGCATAGAGGGACAGGGGTACGAGCAGTACTTC
CDR3 protein: CASIEGQGYEQYF
clone size: .
D gene: TRBD1
J gene: TRBJ2-7
V gene: TRBV2

CDR3 DNA: TGCGCCAGCAGCACACTGGGGGCTCCAGATACGCAGTATTTT
CDR3 protein: CASSTLGAPDTQYF
clone size: .
D gene: .
J gene: TRBJ2-3
V gene: TRBV5-1

CDR3 DNA: TGTGCCAGCTCACCGCAAATAGCGGGGGGGTTCACAGATACGCAGTATTTT
CDR3 protein: CASSPQIAGGFTDTQYF
clone size: .
D gene: TRBD2
J gene: TRBJ2-3
V gene: TRBV18

CDR3 DNA: TGTGCCAGCAGCCCCGACAGGGGGCTCCAAGAGACCCAGTACTTC
CDR3 protein: CASSPDRGLQETQYF
clone size: .
D gene: TRBD1
J gene: TRBJ2-5
V gene: TRBV5-5

CDR3 DNA: TGTGCCAGCAGTGACTGGGTGACAGGGGGCTCTGGGGCCAACGTCCTGACTTTC
CDR3 protein: CASSDWVTGGSGANVLTF
clone size: .
D gene: TRBD1
J gene: TRBJ2-6
V gene: TRBV6-4

CDR3 DNA: TGCGCCAGCAGTCTCCCGACCGGGGGGGCTTCGAACACCGGGGAGCTGTTTTTT
CDR3 protein: CASSLPTGGASNTGELFF
clone size: .
D gene: TRBD2
J gene: TRBJ2-2
V gene: TRBV5-1

CDR3 DNA: TGTGCCACTTTAGGGCGGGACGTAGATGAAAAACTGTTTTTT
CDR3 protein: CATLGRDVDEKLFF
clone size: .
D gene: .
J gene: TRBJ1-4
V gene: TRBV19

CDR3 DNA: TGTGCTAGTAGCGCCGGGAGCGGCACAGATACGCAGTATTTT
CDR3 protein: CASSAGSGTDTQYF
clone size: .
D gene: .
J gene: TRBJ2-3
V gene: TRBV12-5

CDR3 DNA: TGTGCCAGTAGGGGGACAGGGGGACACGACGAGCAGTACTTC
CDR3 protein: CASRGTGGHDEQYF
clone size: .
D gene: TRBD1
J gene: TRBJ2-7
V gene: TRBV19

CDR3 DNA: TGCGCCAGCAGCTTGGGAGGGGCAGCAGCTTACCAAGAGACCCAGTACTTC
CDR3 protein: CASSLGGAAAYQETQYF
clone size: .
D gene: .
J gene: TRBJ2-5
V gene: TRBV5-1

CDR3 DNA: TGTGCCAGCAGCTCCGACAGGGGCAGGTACGAGCAGTACTTC
CDR3 protein: CASSSDRGRYEQYF
clone size: .
D gene: TRBD1
J gene: TRBJ2-7
V gene: TRBV5-5

CDR3 DNA: TGTGCCTGGACACAACGGACAGGGCCCTACGAGCAGTACTTC
CDR3 protein: CAWTQRTGPYEQYF
clone size: .
D gene: TRBD1
J gene: TRBJ2-7
V gene: TRBV5-4

CDR3 DNA: TGTGCCAGCAGCCAAGACGGGAGCGGGACGTTAAACGAGCAGTACTTC
CDR3 protein: CASSQDGSGTLNEQYF
clone size: .
D gene: TRBD2
J gene: TRBJ2-7
V gene: TRBV7-2

CDR3 DNA: TGTGCCAGCCTGGACAGGGGCCGATCCTACGAGCAGTACTTC
CDR3 protein: CASLDRGRSYEQYF
clone size: .
D gene: TRBD1
J gene: TRBJ2-7
V gene: TRBV2

CDR3 DNA: TGTGCCAGCAGTGATGACCGGGACAGGTTTAACACTGAAGCTTTCTTT
CDR3 protein: CASSDDRDRFNTEAFF
clone size: once
D gene: TRBD1
J gene: TRBJ1-1
V gene: TRBV6-1

CDR3 DNA: TGTGCCATCGGAATAAAGGTGACAGGGAATGGGGAGACCCAGTACTTC
CDR3 protein: CAIGIKVTGNGETQYF
clone size: .
D gene: TRBD1
J gene: TRBJ2-5
V gene: TRBV10-3

CDR3 DNA: TGTGCCATCAGTGACCCGGAAGGGAGCCGGAGAGATACGCAGTATTTT
CDR3 protein: CAISDPEGSRRDTQYF
clone size: .
D gene: .
J gene: TRBJ2-3
V gene: TRBV10-3

CDR3 DNA: TGTGCCAGCAGCCCCGGACAGGGGGATCACACTGAAGCTTTCTTT
CDR3 protein: CASSPGQGDHTEAFF
clone size: once
D gene: TRBD1
J gene: TRBJ1-1
V gene: TRBV7-2

CDR3 DNA: TGTGCCAGCAGCCCAGCCGGGGGGCTGTTGGGGATGAACACTGAAGCTTTCTTT
CDR3 protein: CASSPAGGLLGMNTEAFF
clone size: .
D gene: .
J gene: TRBJ1-1
V gene: TRBV7-9

CDR3 DNA: TGTGCCACCAGCAGCCCCCTAGGCAGGGGGCTCTATAACTATGGCTACACCTTC
CDR3 protein: CATSSPLGRGLYNYGYTF
clone size: .
D gene: TRBD1
J gene: TRBJ1-2
V gene: TRBV15

CDR3 DNA: TGTGCCAGCAGCCAAGGGCGTTGGAACACTGAAGCTTTCTTT
CDR3 protein: CASSQGRWNTEAFF
clone size: .
D gene: .
J gene: TRBJ1-1
V gene: TRBV16

CDR3 DNA: TGTGCCAGCCGAATGGGGCGGACCCCCTACAATGAGCAGTTCTTC
CDR3 protein: CASRMGRTPYNEQFF
clone size: .
D gene: .
J gene: TRBJ2-1
V gene: TRBV27

CDR3 DNA: TGTGCCAGCAGTCCGGGTCCTTTAGGGGGAAGTTTAGGCTACACCTTC
CDR3 protein: CASSPGPLGGSLGYTF
clone size: .
D gene: .
J gene: TRBJ1-2
V gene: TRBV27

CDR3 DNA: TGTGCCAGCACCATGATGGGGGCCCGCACAGATACGCAGTATTTT
CDR3 protein: CASTMMGARTDTQYF
clone size: .
D gene: .
J gene: TRBJ2-3
V gene: TRBV7-9

CDR3 DNA: TGTGCCAGTAGTAACCCGAGCAGGGGGGACCCCTACGAGCAGTACTTC
CDR3 protein: CASSNPSRGDPYEQYF
clone size: .
D gene: .
J gene: TRBJ2-7
V gene: TRBV19

CDR3 DNA: TGCGCCAGCACCTCCTTTTACCAGAACACTGAAGCTTTCTTT
CDR3 protein: CASTSFYQNTEAFF
clone size: .
D gene: .
J gene: TRBJ1-1
V gene: TRBV4-1

CDR3 DNA: TGTGCCAGCAGCGCACACCAGGGTACCCCAAAGGGCTACACCTTC
CDR3 protein: CASSAHQGTPKGYTF
clone size: .
D gene: .
J gene: TRBJ1-2
V gene: TRBV2

CDR3 DNA: TGTGCCAGCAGTTATAGCCATCGGGGGGGGGCAGATACGCAGTATTTT
CDR3 protein: CASSYSHRGGADTQYF
clone size: .
D gene: TRBD2
J gene: TRBJ2-3
V gene: TRBV6-6

CDR3 DNA: TGTGCCAGCAGCTTACCCGCCGGAGGGGGCTCCTACGAGCAGTACTTC
CDR3 protein: CASSLPAGGGSYEQYF
clone size: .
D gene: .
J gene: TRBJ2-7
V gene: TRBV7-9

CDR3 DNA: TGTGCCAGCAGCCCTTTGAAGGGAGGTCCCACTGGAAACACCATATATTTT
CDR3 protein: CASSPLKGGPTGNTIYF
clone size: .
D gene: .
J gene: TRBJ1-3
V gene: TRBV11-2

CDR3 DNA: TGTGCCAGCTTCCGGGGGGCCAGGAATGAGCAGTTCTTC
CDR3 protein: CASFRGARNEQFF
clone size: .
D gene: .
J gene: TRBJ2-1
V gene: TRBV6-4

CDR3 DNA: TGTGCCAGCATGGGACCGGGTCTGAACTCCTACGAGCAGTACTTC
CDR3 protein: CASMGPGLNSYEQYF
clone size: .
D gene: .
J gene: TRBJ2-7
V gene: TRBV6-1

CDR3 DNA: TGTGCCAGCAGCACAGGGGGGAATCAGCCCCAGCATTTT
CDR3 protein: CASSTGGNQPQHF
clone size: .
D gene: TRBD1
J gene: TRBJ1-5
V gene: TRBV6-5

CDR3 DNA: TGTGCCAGTACACGTTACAATGAGCAGTTCTTC
CDR3 protein: CASTRYNEQFF
clone size: few
D gene: .
J gene: TRBJ2-1
V gene: TRBV19

CDR3 DNA: TGTGCCAGCTCACCACCGAGGGCGTTTAATGAAAAACTGTTTTTT
CDR3 protein: CASSPPRAFNEKLFF
clone size: .
D gene: .
J gene: TRBJ1-4
V gene: TRBV18

CDR3 DNA: TGTGCCAGCACTCCTCCAGGGAATCTACTACAGCCCCAGCATTTT
CDR3 protein: CASTPPGNLLQPQHF
clone size: once
D gene: .
J gene: TRBJ1-5
V gene: TRBV28

CDR3 DNA: TGTGCCAGCAACCGACTAGCGGGGCGCACAGATACGCAGTATTTT
CDR3 protein: CASNRLAGRTDTQYF
clone size: .
D gene: TRBD2
J gene: TRBJ2-3
V gene: TRBV2

CDR3 DNA: TGTGCCAGCAGCTCAAATGAAAAACTGTTTTTT
CDR3 protein: CASSSNEKLFF
clone size: .
D gene: .
J gene: TRBJ1-4
V gene: TRBV5-5

CDR3 DNA: TGTGCCAGCAGTTTTCCCCCCGGGCGAATGTCTGAAGCTTTCTTT
CDR3 protein: CASSFPPGRMSEAFF
clone size: .
D gene: .
J gene: TRBJ1-1
V gene: TRBV6-5